This entry lists 29 T cell receptor beta chains sequenced from one sample in a study of vaccination effects on CD4 cells after COVID-19. No antigen has been identified for these receptors. Sequenced by immunoSEQ multiplex PCR; TCRdb stores in-frame clones only, minus some. The table shows tens of thousands of clones, with roughly three quarters occurring only once. Before sequencing, viral peptide pools were used by the ViraFEST assay to expand antigen-specific CD4+ T cells. When around 9 days of culture had elapsed, CD4+ T cells were isolated. Vaccinated participants had no history of SARS-CoV-2 infection and tested negative for nucleocapsid antibodies. This sample comprised CD4+ T cells from PBMCs cultured with HCoV-OC43 spike peptides, obtained before COVID-19 vaccination. Subset given: HCoV-OC43 spike overlapping peptide pool stimulation. The receptors were sampled from a human donor who received a COVID-19 vaccine.

In this sample, this clone turned up once. V is TRBV4-3 and J is TRBJ2-2, with 8 bases matching TRBD1. V lost 0 bases and J lost 6; bases outside the gene matches: 9. Germline-derived CDR1 and CDR2 are LGHNA and YSLEER. The CDR3 consists of 17 residues. CDR3 sequence (DNA): TGCGCCAGCAGCCAAGATAGGGGCAGGGGGCATGCCGGGGAGCTGTTTTTT. This sequence encodes CASSQDRGRGHAGELFF.

This clone was seen once. The chain has TRBV6-6 and TRBJ2-7; 9 positions match TRBD1. The CDR3 spans 15 residues. Germline lookup yields CDR1 MNHNY and CDR2 SVGAGI (reference sequence). The trim removed 4 bases at V and 2 bases at J, leaving 6 bases unmatched. The CDR3 sequence is CASSSRDRDAYEQYV. In DNA, the CDR3 is TGTGCCAGCAGTTCCCGGGACAGGGACGCCTACGAGCAGTACGTC.

The DNA for the CDR3 is TGCGCCAGCAGCTTTCTCGGACTAGCGGGGGAAGAGCAGTTCTTC. Translated, it gives CASSFLGLAGEEQFF. The rearrangement joins TRBV5-1 to TRBJ2-1, with 13 bases lining up with TRBD2. Germline trimming cut 2 bases from V and 10 bases from J; bases unmatched to any gene: 6. The CDR3 runs 15 residues. The germline V gene has CDR1 SGHRS and CDR2 YFSETQ.

This clone was seen once. The gene calls are TRBV5-8 and TRBJ2-2; 9 bases fit TRBD2. The CDR3 covers 14 residues. Germline V gene data show CDR1 as SGHTS and CDR2 as YDEGEE. The CDR3 DNA reads as TGTGCAGACCGGAAGCGGGGGGCATTGGGGGAGCTGTTTTTT. Translation gives CADRKRGALGELFF.

CDR3 coding DNA: TGTGCCTGGAAAGACCGGGACCAGTTCGGAAACACCATATATTTT. Translated, it gives CAWKDRDQFGNTIYF. The chain couples TRBV30 to TRBJ1-3, with TRBD1 as a possible D gene (5 bases). V gave up 4 bases and J gave up 4 bases, with 17 bases separating them. The CDR3 is 15 residues long. In germline, CDR1 is GTSNPN, CDR2 SVGIG (reference sequence). The full variable domain, completed using reference TRBV30 and TRBJ1-3, is SQTIHQWPATLVQPVGSPLSLECTVEGTSNPNLYWYRQAAGRGLQLLFYSVGIGQISSEVPQNLSASRPQDRQFILSSKKLLLSDSGFYLCAWKDRDQFGNTIYFGEGSWLTVV.

This chain joins TRBV7-9 and TRBJ2-5; D unresolved. The CDR3 length is 11 residues. Germline V CDR1 and CDR2: SEHNR, FQNEAQ (reference sequence). V lost 7 bases and J lost 1, with 4 bases in between. CDR3 region: CASTPQETQYF. CDR3 nucleotide sequence: TGTGCCAGCACCCCCCAAGAGACCCAGTACTTC.

V usage is TRBV12-3 or TRBV12-4 and J usage is TRBJ1-2; 11 bases are a match to TRBD1. Trimming removed 6 bases from V and 8 bases from J; junction bases left unmatched: 5. The CDR3 loop spans 13 amino acids. CDR3 bases: TGTGCCAGCAGAGGGACAGGGGGAAAAGGCTACACCTTC. Translated, it gives CASRGTGGKGYTF.

The gene calls are TRBV15 and TRBJ2-3; TRBD1 is a possible D gene (5 bases). The CDR3 runs to 17 residues. V lost 1 base to trimming and J lost 4 bases, with 18 bases between them. CDR1 LNHNV and CDR2 YYDKDF come from the germline V gene (reference sequence). Written as DNA, the CDR3 is TGTGCCACCAGCAGAGGATCAACAGGTCTGTGGGCAGATACGCAGTATTTT. It is translated as CATSRGSTGLWADTQYF.

This clone was observed a few times. The rearrangement links TRBV12-5 to TRBJ2-2; D is possibly TRBD2 (6 bases). The CDR3 length is 15 residues. Trimming removed 0 bases at V and 5 bases at J, with 10 bases between. Germline V gives CDR1 LGHNT, CDR2 FRNRAP. The CDR3 bases are TGTGCTAGTGGTTTGGTGCAGGGAGGAACCGGGGAGCTGTTTTTT. Amino acids: CASGLVQGGTGELFF.

The chain employs TRBV2 and TRBJ1-5; D is uncertain. The germline gives CDR1 SNHLY, CDR2 FYNNEI. V was cut by 3 bases and J by 2 bases, with 11 bases left in between. This CDR3 is built from 15 residues. In DNA, the CDR3 is TGTGCCAGCAGTGAGGAAGGCATTGGCAATCAGCCCCAGCATTTT. Translating it yields CASSEEGIGNQPQHF.

This chain connects TRBV3-1 (or the pseudogene TRBV3-2) to TRBJ2-3, with a weak D call TRBD1 (6 bases). V was shortened by 5 bases and J by 0 bases, with 18 bases between the two germline ends. Germline V lookup: CDR1 LGHDT, CDR2 YNNKEL (reference sequence). This CDR3 has 17 amino acids. The CDR3 DNA follows: TGTGCCAGCAGCTTCCTTCCAGGGACACAGAGCACAGATACGCAGTATTTT. Its translation: CASSFLPGTQSTDTQYF.

The chain recombines TRBV6-5 with TRBJ2-2, with D possibly being TRBD2 (5 bases). V was clipped by 7 bases and J by 7 bases, with 19 bases between them. This CDR3 spans 15 amino acids. Per germline, CDR1 MNHEY and CDR2 SVGAGI. CDR3 nucleotide sequence: TGTGCCAGCACCGAGGGCGCGAACGAAAGCGGGGAGCTGTTTTTT. Translating it yields CASTEGANESGELFF.

The chain combines TRBV5-8 with TRBJ1-2; weak D call: TRBD1 (6 bases). Germline V gives CDR1 SGHTS, CDR2 YDEGEE. There are 14 residues in the CDR3. V dropped 0 bases and J dropped 7 bases, with 13 bases sitting between them. The CDR3 reads CASSLVLPGAGYTF. The CDR3 coding sequence is TGTGCCAGCAGCTTGGTCCTACCAGGGGCTGGCTACACCTTC. The full variable domain, its missing parts supplied by reference TRBV5-8 and TRBJ1-2, is EAGVTQSPTHLIKTRGQQATLRCSPISGHTSVYWYQQALGLGLQFLLWYDEGEERNRGNFPPRFSGRQFPNYSSELNVNALELEDSALYLCASSLVLPGAGYTFGSGTRLTVV.

The gene calls are TRBV4-3 and TRBJ2-3; 12 bases line up with TRBD2. V lost 0 bases and J lost 3; bases outside the gene matches: 13. The CDR3 loop spans 20 amino acids. The germline gives CDR1 LGHNA, CDR2 YSLEER. The CDR3 spells CASSQDFSTSGGSQTDTQYF. CDR3 nucleotides: TGCGCCAGCAGCCAAGATTTCAGTACTAGCGGGGGGTCCCAGACAGATACGCAGTATTTT.

This clone was observed a handful of times. This chain connects TRBV7-3 to TRBJ2-2, with TRBD2 matching 10 bases. This CDR3 comprises 17 residues. The V and J ends lost 4 bases and 6 bases, in that order; junction bases with no gene match: 11. Germline CDR1 and CDR2: SGHTA and FQGTGA. The CDR3 region is CASSYTRGLATPGELFF. The CDR3 DNA sequence: TGTGCCAGCAGCTACACCCGGGGACTAGCGACCCCCGGGGAGCTGTTTTTT.

The CDR3 loop reads CATSQGYPLNTGELFF. CDR3 nucleotide sequence: TGTGCCACCAGTCAAGGGTATCCACTGAACACCGGGGAGCTGTTTTTT. The V call is TRBV24-1, the J call TRBJ2-2; D call uncertain. Trimming removed 6 bases from V and 1 base from J, with 14 bases in between. Germline V lookup: CDR1 KGHDR, CDR2 SFDVKD. This CDR3 comprises 16 residues.

The rearrangement uses TRBV4-2 and TRBJ2-3; D perhaps matches TRBD2 (6 bases). The CDR3 has 17 amino acids. The ends were cut back, 1 base at V and 3 bases at J, with 17 bases in the middle. Germline CDR1 reads LGHNA; CDR2 reads YNFKEQ. The CDR3 sequence is CASSQVGPGTATDTQYF. The CDR3 region has the DNA TGTGCCAGCAGCCAAGTCGGGCCAGGGACTGCTACAGATACGCAGTATTTT.

V is TRBV11-2 and J is TRBJ2-2; D may be TRBD2 (5 bases). The CDR3 spans 14 residues. V gave up 6 bases and J gave up 2 bases, with 10 bases separating them. Looked up from germline, CDR1 is SGHAT and CDR2 is FQNNGV. The CDR3 sequence is CASSSRLNTGELFF. CDR3 nucleotide sequence: TGTGCCAGCAGTTCCCGACTAAACACCGGGGAGCTGTTTTTT. Drawing the rest from reference TRBV11-2 and TRBJ2-2, the complete variable domain is EAGVAQSPRYKIIEKRQSVAFWCNPISGHATLYWYQQILGQGPKLLIQFQNNGVVDDSQLPKDRFSAERLKGVDSTLKIQPAKLEDSAVYLCASSSRLNTGELFFGEGSRLTVL.

The chain links TRBV6-5 to TRBJ2-3, with 10 bases matching TRBD1. This CDR3 has 15 residues. CDR1 and CDR2 (germline): MNHEY, SVGAGI. The J segment lost 6 bases and the V segment lost 5 bases, leaving 8 bases of the junction unmatched. This chain's CDR3 is CASSNTRTGGDTQYF. CDR3 DNA: TGTGCCAGCAGTAACACCCGGACAGGGGGGGATACGCAGTATTTT.

V is TRBV18 and J is TRBJ1-1; 7 bases agree with TRBD1. Losses at the gene ends were 3 bases for V and 4 bases for J; bases not matched to a gene: 11. The CDR3 has 16 amino acids. Per the germline V gene, CDR1 is KGHSH and CDR2 is LQKENI. The CDR3 nucleotides are TGTGCCAGCTCACCCTCGGCAGGGGGAGTAATCACTGAAGCTTTCTTT. Protein sequence: CASSPSAGGVITEAFF. Full variable domain (outside the CDR3, taken from reference TRBV18 and TRBJ1-1): NAGVMQNPRHLVRRRGQEARLRCSPMKGHSHVYWYRQLPEEGLKFMVYLQKENIIDESGMPKERFSAEFPKEGPSILRIQQVVRGDSAAYFCASSPSAGGVITEAFFGQGTRLTVV.

This chain connects TRBV5-1 to TRBJ2-2; D gene unclear. Germline CDR1 and CDR2: SGHRS and YFSETQ. V was shortened by 1 base and J by 1 base, with 5 bases between the two germline ends. The CDR3 extends over 14 amino acids. Here the CDR3 reads CASSLILNTGELFF. The CDR3, as DNA: TGCGCCAGCAGCTTGATTCTGAACACCGGGGAGCTGTTTTTT.

The chain recombines TRBV11-2 with TRBJ2-4, with 10 nucleotides matching TRBD1. Trimming took 7 bases from V and 3 from J; bases not matched to a gene: 18. The CDR3 extends over 19 amino acids. CDR1 is SGHAT and CDR2 is FQNNGV in the germline V gene. The DNA of the CDR3 is TGTGCCAGCACCGCTCGGGACAGGGGATTTCTGGAGGTCAAAAACATTCAGTACTTC. This encodes CASTARDRGFLEVKNIQYF.

The genes are TRBV6-5 and TRBJ1-1; 7 bases line up with TRBD1. The CDR3 length is 12 residues. V lost 7 bases to trimming and J lost 4 bases; unmatched junction nucleotides: 3. Germline assignment: CDR1 MNHEY and CDR2 SVGAGI. In nucleotides, the CDR3 is TGTGCCAGCAAGTCAGGGGGCACTGAAGCTTTCTTT. This codes for CASKSGGTEAFF.

The genes are TRBV5-8 and TRBJ2-2; a possible D gene is TRBD2 (6 bases). Germline V CDR1 and CDR2: SGHTS, YDEGEE. The V and J ends lost 0 bases and 4 bases respectively, with 10 bases between them. This CDR3 spans 15 amino acids. Here the CDR3 DNA reads TGTGCCAGCAGCTTGGGTTCCGGGGGCACCGGGGAGCTGTTTTTT. Amino acid sequence: CASSLGSGGTGELFF.

This clone has only one observation. This chain connects TRBV7-9 to TRBJ1-5, with D tentatively TRBD1 (5 bases). The germline CDR1 and CDR2 sequences are SEHNR and FQNEAQ (reference sequence). The CDR3 spans 15 residues. V dropped 0 bases and J dropped 2 bases, with 8 bases sitting between them. CDR3 residues: CASSLAGGGNQPQHF. As DNA, the CDR3 is TGTGCCAGCAGCTTAGCGGGGGGGGGCAATCAGCCCCAGCATTTT.

The chain carries TRBV5-5 and TRBJ2-1, with a possible D match to TRBD2 (6 bases). This CDR3 is built from 14 residues. V was trimmed by 5 bases and J by 8 bases, leaving 17 bases between them. Germline lookup yields CDR1 SGHKS and CDR2 YYEKEE (reference sequence). DNA for the CDR3: TGTGCCAGCAGATCCTCCGCGGGACGTGATGAGCAGTTCTTC. Its translation: CASRSSAGRDEQFF.

The chain recombines TRBV6-5 with TRBJ1-4; 9 nucleotides line up with TRBD1. Trimming removed 5 bases from V and 8 bases from J; junction bases left unmatched: 3. The CDR3 runs to 13 residues. CDR1 and CDR2 (germline): MNHEY, SVGAGI. For the CDR3, the DNA is TGTGCCAGCAGTAGGGGACAGGGAGAAAAACTGTTTTTT. Amino acid sequence: CASSRGQGEKLFF.

V usage is TRBV7-2 and J usage is TRBJ2-1; a possible D gene is TRBD2 (6 bases). Germline loops: CDR1 SGHTA, CDR2 FQGNSA. The CDR3 is made up of 15 amino acids. Trimming removed 1 base from V and 2 bases from J, with 9 bases in between. The CDR3 sequence: CASSLERAPYNEQFF. CDR3 nucleotide sequence: TGTGCCAGCAGCTTAGAGCGGGCCCCCTACAATGAGCAGTTCTTC. Using reference TRBV7-2 and TRBJ2-1 for the parts outside the CDR3, the full variable domain is GAGVSQSPSNKVTEKGKDVELRCDPISGHTALYWYRQSLGQGLEFLIYFQGNSAPDKSGLPSDRFSAERTGGSVSTLTIQRTQQEDSAVYLCASSLERAPYNEQFFGPGTRLTVL.

This sequence joins TRBV2 and TRBJ2-1; TRBD2 agrees at 8 bases. Germline V CDR1 and CDR2: SNHLY, FYNNEI. Trimming took 5 bases from V and 7 from J; bases not matched to a gene: 13. This CDR3 comprises 16 residues. The CDR3 nucleotides are TGTGCCAGCAGTAAGGCCCAGGCGGGGGGCAAGAATGAGCAGTTCTTC. Protein: CASSKAQAGGKNEQFF.